These 13 T cell receptor beta chains originate from one sample sequenced in a study of CD8 T cells in ankylosing spondylitis. TCRdb redid the calling of the 5' RACE reads with MiXCR, one entry per CDR3 protein. The sample shows 200,000 to 300,000 distinct CDR3 sequences, roughly 25% of them seen only once. Sequenced sample: blood, either unsorted or a sorted T cell fraction (not recorded which). These receptors came from a male donor with ankylosing spondylitis or in good health (not recorded which).

This clonotype was picked up many times. The chain combines TRBV5-1 with TRBJ2-7, with a tentative D call TRBD1 (5 bases). The V end was cut by 1 base, the J end by 0 bases, with 11 bases between. Germline V lookup: CDR1 SGHRS, CDR2 YFSETQ. CDR3 length equals 15 residues. This chain's CDR3 is CASSLSPGYSYEQYF. The CDR3 nucleotides read TGCGCCAGCAGCTTGTCTCCAGGGTACTCCTACGAGCAGTACTTC.

The chain employs TRBV5-1 and TRBJ2-5, with D perhaps matching TRBD1 or TRBD2 (5 bases each). In germline, CDR1 is SGHRS, CDR2 YFSETQ. V lost 4 bases and J 5 bases, leaving 18 bases between the germline ends. The CDR3 sequence is 15 residues long. The CDR3 loop is CASSLLPGTPETQYF. Written as DNA, the CDR3 is TGCGCCAGCAGCCTCCTCCCCGGGACGCCGGAGACCCAGTACTTC.

This chain links TRBV6-1 with TRBJ2-7, with TRBD2 matching 7 bases. The CDR3 runs to 15 residues. With V trimmed by 6 bases and J by 1 base, 9 bases remained unmatched. CDR1 is MNHNS, CDR2 SASEGT, per germline. The CDR3, as DNA: TGTGCCAGCAGACCATTGGGGAGGGGTTCCTACGAGCAGTACTTC. Amino acids: CASRPLGRGSYEQYF.

The CDR3 spells CSAVPRSGGNEKLFF. The CDR3 nucleotides are TGCAGTGCCGTTCCGAGGTCGGGGGGAAACGAAAAACTGTTTTTT. V and J are TRBV20-1 and TRBJ1-4; D might be TRBD1 (5 bases). The germline V and J ends were trimmed by 6 bases and 8 bases, with 22 bases remaining between them. Germline CDR1 reads DFQATT; CDR2 reads SNEGSKA (reference sequence). The CDR3 is 15 residues long.

Note on this clonotype: Given a much more abundant clone one base away, this may be a read error. This is likely a read error, given that the CDR3 carries no conserved phenylalanine or tryptophan at its end. V gene TRBV12-3 or TRBV12-4 combines with J gene TRBJ2-3; D might be TRBD2 (6 bases). The CDR3 covers 15 residues. Trimming cost V 6 bases and J 5 bases, with 18 bases left between them. The CDR3 sequence: CASSPRGLDGDTQYY. The CDR3 nucleotides read TGTGCCAGCAGCCCCCGGGGGTTGGATGGAGATACGCAGTATTAT.

This clonotype was observed at least ten times. This chain links TRBV29-1 with TRBJ2-1, with D unresolved. Germline loops: CDR1 SQVTM, CDR2 ANQGSEA. The CDR3 covers 10 residues. V lost 7 bases and J 8 bases, leaving 9 bases between the germline ends. CDR3 residues: CSALFYEQFF. The CDR3 nucleotides read TGCAGCGCTCTGTTCTATGAGCAGTTCTTC.

In its sample, this clonotype was seen a few times. The V gene is TRBV20-1, the J gene TRBJ2-4; a possible D gene is TRBD1 (6 bases). The CDR3 has 14 residues. Germline CDR1 reads DFQATT; CDR2 reads SNEGSKA (reference sequence). V lost 3 bases and J lost 9, with 18 bases in between. In DNA form, the CDR3 reads TGCAGTGCTAGGGAACCCGGGACATGGGGCATTCAGTACTTC. It is translated as CSAREPGTWGIQYF.

Only a few counts were recorded for this clonotype. V is TRBV20-1 and J is TRBJ2-1, with D perhaps matching TRBD1 or TRBD2 (5 bases each). The CDR3 sequence is 14 residues long. V was cut by 5 bases and J by 5 bases, with 16 bases left in between. Germline CDR1 reads DFQATT; CDR2 reads SNEGSKA (reference sequence). CDR3 bases: TGCAGTGCTTCCTACACGGGACGCAACAATGAGCAGTTCTTC. It codes for CSASYTGRNNEQFF.

This clonotype was detected many times. The rearrangement links TRBV7-9 to TRBJ1-2; 8 positions agree with TRBD1. V lost 5 bases, J lost 6 bases, and 5 bases stayed unmatched. CDR1 SEHNR and CDR2 FQNEAQ come from the germline V gene (reference sequence). The CDR3 sequence is 13 residues long. The DNA of the CDR3 is TGTGCCAGCAGCGGTCAGGGGGCTGATGGCTACACCTTC. Protein product: CASSGQGADGYTF.

The sample holds many counts of this clonotype. This CDR3 reads CAISVEGTSGSYEQYF. The DNA of the CDR3 is TGTGCCATCAGTGTCGAGGGGACTAGCGGCTCCTACGAGCAGTACTTC. The chain recombines TRBV10-3 with TRBJ2-7, with 11 bases that match TRBD2. The trim removed 4 bases at V and 0 bases at J, leaving 5 bases unmatched. The CDR3 is 16 amino acids. CDR1 is ENHRY and CDR2 is SYGVKD in the germline V gene.

This clonotype was counted a few times. This chain joins TRBV10-3 and TRBJ1-4; possible D gene TRBD1, 5 bases. Germline V gives CDR1 ENHRY, CDR2 SYGVKD. The CDR3 runs to 14 residues. V dropped 6 bases and J dropped 0 bases, with 8 bases sitting between them. CDR3: CAISQQATNEKLFF. The CDR3, as DNA: TGTGCCATCAGCCAACAGGCAACTAATGAAAAACTGTTTTTT.

J is TRBJ1-1 and V is TRBV7-8, with D possibly being TRBD1 (5 bases). This CDR3 spans 14 amino acids. Trimming stripped 5 bases from V and 0 bases from J, with 10 bases between. The germline gives CDR1 SGHVS, CDR2 FQNEAQ. The DNA of the CDR3 is TGTGCCAGCAGCCAGGGACCAATGAACACTGAAGCTTTCTTT. As protein: CASSQGPMNTEAFF.

This clonotype has at least ten counts. The chain recombines TRBV24-1 with TRBJ2-3; D is unclear. CDR1 is KGHDR, CDR2 SFDVKD, per germline. V shed 3 bases and J shed 6 bases, with 12 bases lying between them. The CDR3 spans 14 residues. CDR3 loop: CATSDPSRADTQYF. The CDR3 DNA is TGTGCCACCAGTGATCCCTCAAGAGCTGATACGCAGTATTTT.